A single count supports the clone carrying this T cell receptor beta chain. Its target is not known. The sample comes from a study of T cell clonotyping in hematopoietic cell transplantation. Study-wide background: Cytoreduction preceded collection of pretransplant recipient samples.

The CDR3 covers 15 residues. CDR1 is KGHSH, CDR2 LQKENI, per germline. V was pared by 5 bases and J by 6 bases, with 18 bases between. This table comes from immunoSEQ multiplex PCR, and its TCRdb copy is limited to in-frame clones, with some not included. Of 13,000 or so clones in the sample, approximately 83% were seen once. Whole-study findings and limits: After transplant, recipient diversity fell while pathologically expanded clonotypes grew through day 180.

Time point defined: recipient sample about 28 days before transplant, after cytoreduction. The V and J genes are TRBV18 and TRBJ2-3, with D possibly being TRBD2 (6 bases). The TCR originated in a man in his sixties with acute myeloid leukemia. Some clones in this sample may be carry-over from other donors' samples. The specimen was peripheral blood mononuclear cells, collected before stem cell transplant. The DNA for the CDR3 is TGTGCCAGCTCAGGGGCCCGGGGGACCGTCGATACGCAGTATTTT. Amino acids: CASSGARGTVDTQYF.